This T cell receptor (beta chain) was identified during a study of naive and memory T cell subsets. The SP2 primer and nested alpha and beta constant region primers amplified ligated cDNA in four rounds. A single record per CDR3 protein comes from TCRdb applying MiXCR to the UMI-ligation and nested PCR reads. This table holds 30,000 to 35,000 distinct CDR3 sequences, approximately 6.7% found once. In this sample, this clonotype turned up many times. Documented treatment: skin biopsy from PPD injection site in Mantoux-positive individual. An oligonucleotide containing a UMI was ligated to the 3' end of TCR cDNA. The receptor's source is an adult in good health. The material was skin, obtained from a tuberculin skin test site.

The CDR3 sequence is CSAHSGGSTDTQYF. The CDR3 DNA follows: TGCAGTGCTCATAGCGGGGGAAGCACAGATACGCAGTATTTT. This chain connects TRBV20-1 to TRBJ2-3; TRBD2 agrees at 9 bases. CDR1 and CDR2 (germline): DFQATT, SNEGSKA (reference sequence). This CDR3 has 14 amino acids. V dropped 5 bases and J dropped 0; count of bases not matched to a gene: 3.